This T cell receptor (beta chain) was documented in a study of blood T cell repertoires in COVID-19. With V trimmed by 5 bases and J by 5 bases, 9 bases remained unmatched. The germline CDR1 and CDR2 sequences are SQVTM and ANQGSEA. CDR3 length: 14 residues. TCRdb's table, derived via immunoSEQ multiplex PCR, lists solely in-frame clones and lacks some. This table holds some 360,000 clones, roughly 90% found once. The sequenced sample was PBMCs or T cells enriched from blood (not recorded which). The chain recombines TRBV29-1 with TRBJ2-4; 7 nucleotides line up with TRBD1. The sequence was collected from a woman in her 30s who had been exposed to COVID-19. DNA for the CDR3: TGCAGCGTTTGGACAGGATTTCCCCAAAACATTCAGTACTTC. It translates to CSVWTGFPQNIQYF.